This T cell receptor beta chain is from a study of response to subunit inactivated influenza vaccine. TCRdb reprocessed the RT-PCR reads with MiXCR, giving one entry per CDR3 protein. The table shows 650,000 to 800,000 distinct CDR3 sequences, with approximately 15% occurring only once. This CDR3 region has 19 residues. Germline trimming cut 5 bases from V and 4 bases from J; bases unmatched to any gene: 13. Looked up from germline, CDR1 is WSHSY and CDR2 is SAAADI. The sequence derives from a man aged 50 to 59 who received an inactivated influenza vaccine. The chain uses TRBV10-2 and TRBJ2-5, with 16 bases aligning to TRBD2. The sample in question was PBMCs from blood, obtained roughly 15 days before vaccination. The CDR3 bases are TGCGCCAGCAGTACTCCCCTGGGACTAGCGGGGGGGAGTAGAGAGACCCAGTACTTC. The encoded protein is CASSTPLGLAGGSRETQYF.